The T cell receptor beta chain described here comes from a study of neurological immune-mediated disorders. Trimming left V 4 bases short and J 5 bases short, with 12 bases between. CDR3 size: 14 residues. Looked up from germline, CDR1 is MNHEY and CDR2 is SMNVEV (reference sequence). This clonotype was seen ten or more times. No antigen is known for it. The making of cDNA relied on 5'RACE with 10-nucleotide random UMIs. TCRdb recomputed calls from the 5' RACE reads with MiXCR, one row per CDR3 protein. The repertoire holds roughly 90,000 distinct CDR3 sequences, with around 3.4% as singletons. Findings of the study overall: No link was found between any clinical or MRI feature and the multiple sclerosis repertoire cluster. TCR-beta repertoires seemed private in all groups, with no expanded CDR3 amino acid sequences shared. The greatest TCR clonal expansion occurred in HTLV-1-associated myelopathy and the least in multiple sclerosis, which fell below healthy controls.

Sequenced: PBMCs. The receptor was isolated from a woman in her 50s with multiple sclerosis. The chain is built from TRBV27 and TRBJ2-1; D might be TRBD1 or TRBD2, each matching 5 bases. Here the CDR3 reads CASSYSGADNEQFF. The CDR3 coding sequence is TGTGCCAGCAGTTATTCCGGGGCGGACAATGAGCAGTTCTTC.